This T cell receptor beta chain stems from a study of shared clonotypes between healthy human individuals. At the level of the study: Those who served as donors were a couple of women and a few men between the ages of 18 and 49.

Turning to this clone: Its antigen is undetermined.

The naive CD8 subset, CD45RO-negative cells positively selected for CCR7, excluded terminally differentiated effector memory CD45RA+ cells. Points from the study as a whole: Sequencing depth was a factor that was expected to affect clonotype sharing among donors. When naive CD4 clonotypes were compared across several donors, approximately 4.9% were shared. Against clonotypes common to all four donors, non-shared ones had lower generation probabilities.

Looked up from germline, CDR1 is MNHEY and CDR2 is SMNVEV (reference sequence). The CDR3 length is 15 residues. Trimming took 4 bases from V and 0 from J, leaving 12 bases between them. Assay: immunoSEQ multiplex PCR; the TCRdb copy retains only in-frame clones and omits some. This table holds some 2 million clones, around 96% found once. The receptor was derived from a man between 18 and 35 years old in good health. The sample comprised naive CD8+ T cells sorted from blood. The rearrangement links TRBV27 to TRBJ1-1; TRBD1 might be the D (5 bases). The CDR3 DNA follows: TGTGCCAGCAGTTGGGTGGGACCAATGAACACTGAAGCTTTCTTT. This translates into CASSWVGPMNTEAFF.